The subject of this entry is one TCR beta chain. V shed 2 bases and J shed 4 bases, with 18 bases lying between them. This CDR3 has 16 amino acids. CDR1 is GTSNPN and CDR2 is SVGIG in the germline V gene (reference sequence). The data were taken from a study of blood T cell repertoires in COVID-19. The overall study: Collection of acute and convalescent COVID-19 samples took place in the United States, Italy and Spain. T cells, B-cell-depleted T cells, or PBMCs provided the cDNA or gDNA that served as material.

In the authors' workflow: For nucleated cells, counts were estimated from reference gene primer amplification. Sequencing was performed with immunoSEQ multiplex PCR; in TCRdb, only in-frame clones are kept and a portion is missing. D and trimming were read from the DNA, whereas the V and J calls and clone size are those reported in that table. Of about 40,000 clones listed, 87% are singletons. This TCR came from a woman older than 75 with active COVID-19. The J gene is TRBJ1-5, the V gene TRBV30; D may be TRBD1 (6 bases). Specimen: peripheral blood. CDR3 in DNA: TGTGCCTGGAGTAAGGGGGGACTACAAAGTAATCAGCCCCAGCATTTT. Amino acids: CAWSKGGLQSNQPQHF.